The clone carrying this T cell receptor (beta chain) was observed a handful of times. Its target is not known. This specimen comes from a study of blood T cells in healthy people across ages. Using a J-beta primer mix together with a sample-barcoded 5' primer, a second PCR was run for 7 to 11 cycles. TCRdb itself ran the 5' RACE reads through MiXCR, one entry per CDR3 protein. Counted here are roughly 1,300,000 distinct CDR3 sequences, approximately 59% occurring once; the ten biggest clones make up about 6.7%. V shed 5 bases, J shed 8 bases, and the junction held 13 bases outside the gene matches. The germline CDR1 and CDR2 sequences are MGHRA and YSYEKL. The CDR3 has 15 amino acids. Study outcomes and limitations: In older individuals, TCR beta diversity per million T cells was lower, falling roughly linearly with age.

The V gene is TRBV4-1, the J gene TRBJ1-2; 8 nucleotides line up with TRBD1. What was sequenced was blood. The clonotype comes from a young man in good health. The CDR3 is CASSTPGQGAGGYTF. CDR3 coding DNA: TGCGCCAGCAGCACGCCTGGTCAGGGGGCGGGAGGCTACACCTTC.